This TCR beta chain originates from a study of blood T cell repertoires in COVID-19 (dated by TCRdb to 2020 to 2021). A note on the overall study: Samples from collaborators originated in the United States, Italy and Spain and spanned both the acute and convalescent phases of COVID-19. The material from the prospective study consisted of cDNA or gDNA derived from T cells, B-cell-depleted T cells, or PBMCs. The repertoires were made available in a free public database intended to serve as a resource for research on the immune response to SARS-CoV-2. Samples were obtained from the ongoing ImmuneRACE study (first 160 participants) and from over 1,000 subjects provided by 6 global collaborators. Subjects who had been exposed to COVID-19, were actively infected with it, or had recovered from it provided the deeply sampled blood TCRbeta repertoires that made up the dataset. Nearly every sample came with metadata listing a de-identified subject ID, COVID-19 status, age in years and sex. Where available, HLA class I and class II types were obtained from metadata supplied by the sample provider rather than from assay-based typing. Paper-wide results and their limitations: The amount of clinical and demographic metadata varied by source and participant and was provided uncurated.

Collaborating institutions collected whole blood in K2EDTA tubes following their own protocols. For TCRbeta analysis, collaborator samples were shipped as frozen whole blood, as isolated PBMCs, or as DNA extracted from either sample type. With regard to this clone: Its antigen remains undetermined. Per-base qualities were not stored, and no clone one base away is much larger.

TCRbeta CDR3 regions were amplified from genomic DNA by means of the immunoSEQ Assay, a bias-controlled multiplex PCR. As for the original processing: The number of nucleated cells in each sample was estimated from the amplification of reference gene primers within the assay. To quantify the absolute abundance of each unique TCRbeta CDR3 rearrangement, sequence reads were collapsed and filtered. For each sample, productive Simpson clonality was calculated as the square root of Simpson's diversity index across productive rearrangements. The table comes from immuneACCESS by way of TCRdb, which keeps in-frame sequences with V and J called. Part of the clones is missing from these tables; in studies checked, under half for an unresolved V gene and the rest for unknown reasons. The V and J calls and clone size come from that table; D and trimming were worked out from the DNA. This sample is represented by 210,000 or so clones; more than 85% of them were singletons. The ten largest clones take up about 1.9% of the sample.

Reading from cysteine to phenylalanine, the CDR3 counts 16 amino acids. The read is trimmed to its CDR3 DNA, 48 bases read in frame from base 1. V ends up 5 bases short and J 6 bases short, with an unmatched junction base count of 12. The germline V gene yields SGHDT for CDR1 and YYEEEE for CDR2. Sample: peripheral blood. This receptor was identified in a man aged 40-49 years with active or convalescent COVID-19. This chain is built from TRBV5-6 and TRBJ2-2; TRBD2 fits 8 bases in the junction. The nucleotide sequence is TGTGCCAGCAGTCCCCGGGGGGGTACCCTGGCCGGGGAGCTGTTTTTT. It translates to CASSPRGGTLAGELFF.